The clone carrying this T cell receptor beta chain was counted a few times. Its antigen is undetermined. The sample belongs to a study of CD4 T cells in relation to SARS-CoV-2 and coronaviruses. Findings and limits, study-wide: This crossreactivity analysis covered spike protein alone, no other viral proteins. Roughly 65% of donors had memory CD4+ clonotypes crossrecognizing SARS-CoV-2 and common cold coronavirus spike. Pre-pandemic and post-infection samples never came from the same donor.

V lost 0 bases and J lost 4, with 13 bases in between. Germline loops: CDR1 SGDLS, CDR2 YYNGEE. The CDR3 has 16 residues. Some clones are missing from TCRdb's copy, which holds only in-frame ones; the method was immunoSEQ multiplex PCR. The repertoire includes 25,000 to 30,000 clones, 73% of them detected once, and roughly 21% sits in the top ten. Before the COVID-19 pandemic, during about 2011-2019, CD4+ T cells were taken from unexposed donors. The cells were cultured for about ten days before CD4+ T cells were isolated. The sample was CD4+ T cells from PBMCs, cultured in vitro. This sequence joins TRBV9 and TRBJ2-2; either TRBD1 or TRBD2 may supply D (6 bases each). This receptor was obtained from a human donor in good health. The CDR3 region has the DNA TGTGCCAGCAGCGTAGCCGGGGGCGCGGGCACCGGGGAGCTGTTTTTT. This gives the protein CASSVAGGAGTGELFF.